The 4 T cell receptor beta chains reported below all come from one sample, sequenced in a study of blood T cell repertoires in COVID-19. Sequenced by immunoSEQ multiplex PCR; TCRdb stores in-frame clones only, minus some. The table lists hundreds of thousands of clones, roughly 86% of them singletons. Source material: PBMCs or T cells enriched from blood (not recorded which). These receptors all stem from a woman aged 45-60 years who had recovered from COVID-19.

This rearrangement joins TRBV29-1 to TRBJ2-5, with D possibly matching TRBD1 (5 bases). Trimming pared 2 bases from V and 4 bases from J, leaving 8 bases between. Germline CDR1 is SQVTM and CDR2 is ANQGSEA. The CDR3 is made up of 12 amino acids. The CDR3 nucleotides are TGCAGCGTTGAATTGACAGCAGAGACCCAGTACTTC. Protein sequence: CSVELTAETQYF. Full variable domain (outside the CDR3, taken from reference TRBV29-1 and TRBJ2-5): SAVISQKPSRDICQRGTSLTIQCQVDSQVTMMFWYRQQPGQSLTLIATANQGSEATYESGFVIDKFPISRPNLTFSTLTVSNMSPEDSSIYLCSVELTAETQYFGPGTRLLVL.

The chain recombines TRBV2 with TRBJ1-2; D is ambiguous. This CDR3 spans 13 amino acids. Trimming removed 4 bases at V and 1 base at J, with 7 bases between. In germline, CDR1 is SNHLY, CDR2 FYNNEI. For the CDR3, the DNA is TGTGCCAGCAGTGTGGTCAGTAACTATGGCTACACCTTC. Translation: CASSVVSNYGYTF.

The chain links TRBV7-8 to TRBJ2-5; TRBD2 matches at 9 bases. The trim removed 2 bases at V and 3 bases at J, leaving 16 bases unmatched. CDR1 and CDR2 (germline): SGHVS, FQNEAQ. This CDR3 region has 19 residues. The CDR3 nucleotides read TGTGCCAGCAGCTTAATCGGCGGCGGGGGGGCTTTAGGGAAAGAGACCCAGTACTTC. This gives the protein CASSLIGGGGALGKETQYF. The whole variable domain, filled in from reference TRBV7-8 and TRBJ2-5, reads GAGVSQSPRYKVAKRGQDVALRCDPISGHVSLFWYQQALGQGPEFLTYFQNEAQLDKSGLPSDRFFAERPEGSVSTLKIQRTQQEDSAVYLCASSLIGGGGALGKETQYFGPGTRLLVL.

This clone was seen a single time. CDR3 coding DNA: TGCGCCAGCAGCTTGGAGAGGGGGCAACTGAACACTGAAGCTTTCTTT. Amino acid sequence: CASSLERGQLNTEAFF. J is TRBJ1-1 and V is TRBV5-1; 7 bases line up with TRBD1. V was pared by 0 bases and J by 0 bases, with 5 bases of the junction left unmatched. Germline V CDR1 and CDR2: SGHRS, YFSETQ. The CDR3 length is 16 residues.